Following are 30 T cell receptor beta chains from one sample sequenced in a study of blood T cell repertoires in COVID-19. Profiled with immunoSEQ multiplex PCR; TCRdb holds only in-frame clones, not every one. The table has 250,000 or so clones, almost 90% seen once. The sequencing sample was made of peripheral blood. These receptors all come from an older woman with COVID-19, enrolled during active disease.

The chain links TRBV6-5 to TRBJ1-4; the D is unclear. Germline CDR1 reads MNHEY; CDR2 reads SVGAGI. V was trimmed by 6 bases and J by 6 bases, leaving 14 bases between them. This CDR3 region has 14 residues. The CDR3 region is CASSPRRLHEKLFF. The CDR3, as DNA: TGTGCCAGCAGCCCCAGGAGGTTACATGAAAAACTGTTTTTT.

This clone was seen only once. The rearrangement joins TRBV3-1 (or the pseudogene TRBV3-2) to TRBJ2-7; a possible D gene is TRBD1 (7 bases). Looked up from germline, CDR1 is LGHDT and CDR2 is YNNKEL (reference sequence). The CDR3 length is 19 residues. Deletions cut 2 bases from V and 2 bases from J, with 25 bases between. The CDR3 is CASSQFGGTATERAYEQYF. CDR3 DNA: TGTGCCAGCAGCCAATTCGGCGGGACAGCCACGGAACGGGCCTACGAGCAGTACTTC.

CDR3 DNA sequence: TGTGCCTGGAGTGGACAGGGACATGAGCAGTTCTTC. Amino acids: CAWSGQGHEQFF. This rearrangement joins TRBV30 to TRBJ2-1; 7 bases agree with TRBD1. J gave up 8 bases and V 1 base, and 2 bases lay outside the gene matches. CDR1 GTSNPN and CDR2 SVGIG come from the germline V gene (reference sequence). CDR3 length: 12 residues.

CDR3 sequence reads: CASSREETGGSGELFF. The CDR3 DNA is TGTGCCAGCAGCCGGGAGGAGACAGGGGGTTCCGGGGAGCTGTTTTTT. The chain combines TRBV5-6 with TRBJ2-2; 9 nucleotides match TRBD1. Germline CDR1 SGHDT, CDR2 YYEEEE. The CDR3 length is 16 residues. V lost 4 bases and J lost 6; bases outside the gene matches: 10.

The rearrangement joins TRBV30 to TRBJ2-1; TRBD2 agrees at 10 bases. CDR3 length: 15 residues. V shed 4 bases, J shed 6 bases, and the junction held 9 bases outside the gene matches. Germline CDR1 is GTSNPN and CDR2 is SVGIG (reference sequence). In DNA, the CDR3 is TGTGCCTGGAACAGCGGGGGGGCGATATTCAATGAGCAGTTCTTC. It is translated as CAWNSGGAIFNEQFF.

This chain uses TRBV5-1 with TRBJ1-2; 8 bases line up with TRBD1. CDR3 length: 13 residues. V lost 5 bases and J lost 6; bases outside the gene matches: 6. Germline V gives CDR1 SGHRS, CDR2 YFSETQ. The CDR3 loop is CASRSGQGDGYTF. The CDR3, as DNA: TGCGCCAGCAGAAGCGGACAGGGCGATGGCTACACCTTC.

The CDR3 region has the DNA TGTGCCAGCAGCTTAGCGACAGGGAGTTACACCTTC. It specifies CASSLATGSYTF. V usage is TRBV7-2 and J usage is TRBJ1-2, with TRBD1 identical over 7 bases. Germline V CDR1 and CDR2: SGHTA, FQGNSA. V trimming: 0 bases; J trimming: 11 bases; junction bases outside the gene matches: 3. The CDR3 loop spans 12 amino acids. The whole variable domain, filled in from reference TRBV7-2 and TRBJ1-2, reads GAGVSQSPSNKVTEKGKDVELRCDPISGHTALYWYRQSLGQGLEFLIYFQGNSAPDKSGLPSDRFSAERTGGSVSTLTIQRTQQEDSAVYLCASSLATGSYTFGSGTRLTVV.

V gene TRBV7-9 combines with J gene TRBJ2-7, with D tentatively TRBD1 (5 bases). Trimming stripped 1 base from V and 2 bases from J, with 18 bases between. The CDR3 spans 17 residues. The germline CDR1 and CDR2 sequences are SEHNR and FQNEAQ (reference sequence). The CDR3 region has the DNA TGTGCCAGCAGCTTAGAAGCCTCAGGGCTCAGCCCCTACGAGCAGTACTTC. Residues: CASSLEASGLSPYEQYF.

This chain connects TRBV6-2 or TRBV6-3 to TRBJ2-3; D remains ambiguous. CDR3 length: 15 residues. Germline CDR1 MNHEY, CDR2 SVGEGT. With 0 bases removed from V and 2 bases from J, the gap between germline ends came to 9 bases. CDR3 sequence: CASSYSRLYTDTQYF. The CDR3, as DNA: TGTGCCAGCAGTTACTCGCGGCTATACACAGATACGCAGTATTTT.

The chain combines TRBV5-1 with TRBJ2-5; 7 nucleotides line up with TRBD2. After removal of 3 bases from V and 5 bases from J, the junction contained 10 bases not matched to a gene. Germline V gene data show CDR1 as SGHRS and CDR2 as YFSETQ. The CDR3 has 15 residues. The CDR3 protein is CASSSERGMQETQYF. Written as DNA, the CDR3 is TGCGCCAGCAGCTCCGAGCGGGGAATGCAGGAGACCCAGTACTTC.

This sequence joins TRBV6-5 and TRBJ2-7, with TRBD2 identical over 8 bases. CDR3 length equals 15 residues. V lost 0 bases and J lost 6; bases outside the gene matches: 7. Per the germline V gene, CDR1 is MNHEY and CDR2 is SVGAGI. The CDR3 DNA reads TGTGCCAGCAGTTACTCGTTCGGGGGGGAATCCGAGCAGTACTTC. It encodes CASSYSFGGESEQYF.

This clone showed up just once. This chain connects TRBV27 to TRBJ1-5, with D hard to call. Germline lookup yields CDR1 MNHEY and CDR2 SMNVEV (reference sequence). This CDR3 region has 16 residues. With 5 bases removed from V and 2 bases from J, the gap between germline ends came to 16 bases. CDR3 in DNA: TGTGCCAGCAGTCGCAGTCAATTCGGGGGCAATCAGCCCCAGCATTTT. It yields the protein CASSRSQFGGNQPQHF.

DNA for the CDR3: TGTGCCAGTAGCGAGACAGGGTCTCCGCAGAGCCAATCACCCCTCCACTTT. Translating gives CASSETGSPQSQSPLHF. V usage is TRBV19 and J usage is TRBJ1-6, with 7 bases matching TRBD1. Germline V gene data show CDR1 as LNHDA and CDR2 as SQIVND (reference sequence). This CDR3 spans 17 amino acids. V trimming: 6 bases; J trimming: 10 bases; junction bases outside the gene matches: 18.

V usage is TRBV4-2 and J usage is TRBJ1-5; possibly TRBD1 for D (5 bases). The V end was cut by 0 bases, the J end by 6 bases, with 9 bases between. Per germline, CDR1 LGHNA and CDR2 YNFKEQ. The CDR3 covers 14 residues. CDR3 sequence (DNA): TGTGCCAGCAGCCAAGATAGGGGAACTCAGCCCCAGCATTTT. Residues: CASSQDRGTQPQHF.

V is TRBV16 and J is TRBJ1-6; the match to TRBD1 covers 10 bases. V trimming: 7 bases; J trimming: 14 bases; junction bases outside the gene matches: 11. Germline V lookup: CDR1 KGHSY, CDR2 FQNENV. This CDR3 has 14 residues. The CDR3 DNA reads as TGTGCCAGCACCATATTGGGACAGGGGTCGGCCCTCCACTTT. Protein product: CASTILGQGSALHF.

The chain employs TRBV5-6 and TRBJ2-2, with D tentatively TRBD2 (5 bases). This CDR3 region has 14 residues. Looked up from germline, CDR1 is SGHDT and CDR2 is YYEEEE. Trimming removed 2 bases from V and 9 bases from J, with 14 bases in between. CDR3 sequence reads: CASSFTGSGRELFF. The CDR3 DNA reads as TGTGCCAGCAGCTTTACGGGGTCAGGTCGGGAGCTGTTTTTT.

The chain has TRBV7-9 and TRBJ1-5; tentative D call: TRBD1 (6 bases). Trimming removed 3 bases at V and 7 bases at J, with 13 bases between. The CDR3 contains 14 residues. The V gene's germline CDR1 is SEHNR and CDR2 FQNEAQ (reference sequence). CDR3 sequence reads: CASSLNGRGQPQHF. As DNA, the CDR3 is TGTGCCAGCAGCTTGAATGGCAGGGGCCAGCCCCAGCATTTT.

The sample holds a few counts of this clone. The chain has TRBV5-1 and TRBJ2-2; TRBD1 aligns across 8 bases. After removal of 4 bases from V and 0 bases from J, the junction contained 5 bases not matched to a gene. Germline assignment: CDR1 SGHRS and CDR2 YFSETQ. There are 16 residues in the CDR3. CDR3 in amino acids: CASSLQGAPNTGELFF. As DNA, the CDR3 is TGCGCCAGCAGCCTCCAGGGGGCCCCGAACACCGGGGAGCTGTTTTTT.

The chain combines TRBV3-1 (or the pseudogene TRBV3-2) with TRBJ2-7; D is possibly TRBD2 (5 bases). The CDR3 extends over 13 amino acids. The germline V gene encodes CDR1 LGHDT and CDR2 YNNKEL (reference sequence). Trimming took off 1 base at V and 6 bases at J, with 10 bases between the two ends. DNA for the CDR3: TGTGCCAGCAGCCAAGGAGAGGGTACCGAGCAGTACTTC. This encodes CASSQGEGTEQYF.

V usage is TRBV19 and J usage is TRBJ1-1, with 9 bases identical to TRBD1. J was trimmed by 1 base and V by 9 bases; bases with no gene match: 9. CDR1 LNHDA and CDR2 SQIVND come from the germline V gene (reference sequence). The CDR3 runs 15 residues. The CDR3 DNA sequence: TGTGCCAGCAGAGACAGGGGGGGGAGGAACACTGAAGCTTTCTTT. Encoded protein: CASRDRGGRNTEAFF.

The chain's CDR3 is CASSNWGVYGYTF. In nucleotides, the CDR3 is TGTGCCAGCAGTAATTGGGGGGTCTATGGCTACACCTTC. V and J are TRBV7-3 and TRBJ1-2, with D tentatively TRBD1 (5 bases). The germline gives CDR1 SGHTA, CDR2 FQGTGA. The CDR3 contains 13 residues. V lost 6 bases and J lost 4, with 12 bases in between.

This clone was recorded once. This chain joins TRBV10-3 and TRBJ2-2; D call uncertain. The V gene's germline CDR1 is ENHRY and CDR2 SYGVKD. The CDR3 totals 13 residues. The germline V and J ends were trimmed by 2 bases and 6 bases, with 7 bases remaining between them. CDR3 coding DNA: TGTGCCATCAGTGAGACATTTGCCGGGGAGCTGTTTTTT. Encoded protein: CAISETFAGELFF.

V gene TRBV5-3 combines with J gene TRBJ2-7, with TRBD1 matching 7 bases. TRBV5-3 is an ORF, with its function uncertain. The CDR3 sequence is 14 residues long. The V gene end was trimmed by 4 bases and the J gene end by 3 bases; junction bases not matched to a gene: 7. CDR3 protein: CARSPSAGGYEQYF. For the CDR3, the DNA is TGTGCCAGAAGCCCCTCGGCAGGGGGCTACGAGCAGTACTTC.

The chain uses TRBV19 and TRBJ2-1; D is unresolved. Germline CDR1 LNHDA, CDR2 SQIVND (reference sequence). The CDR3 totals 13 residues. V lost 5 bases and J lost 7, with 12 bases in between. The CDR3 DNA reads TGTGCCAGTAGTCCCCCCCCGGGTAATGAGCAGTTCTTC. Translating gives CASSPPPGNEQFF.

The chain employs TRBV6-5 and TRBJ1-2; D perhaps matches TRBD1 (6 bases). V lost 4 bases and J 8 bases, leaving 11 bases between the germline ends. The CDR3 contains 12 residues. Germline CDR1 is MNHEY and CDR2 is SVGAGI. CDR3 loop: CASSSTGRGYTF. The DNA of the CDR3 is TGTGCCAGCAGTTCTACAGGGCGAGGCTACACCTTC.

The chain uses TRBV15 and TRBJ1-1, with a possible D match to TRBD1 (6 bases). From germline, CDR1 is LNHNV and CDR2 YYDKDF (reference sequence). V gave up 6 bases and J gave up 0 bases, with 8 bases separating them. The CDR3 runs 13 residues. The CDR3: CATRDSLNTEAFF. In DNA, the CDR3 is TGTGCCACCAGGGACAGCCTGAACACTGAAGCTTTCTTT.

This rearrangement joins TRBV6-2 or TRBV6-3 to TRBJ2-3, with 8 bases fitting TRBD1. The germline V gene encodes CDR1 MNHEY and CDR2 SVGEGT. V lost 0 bases to trimming and J lost 1 base; unmatched junction nucleotides: 3. There are 16 residues in the CDR3. CDR3 in DNA: TGTGCCAGCAGTTACTCGTTGACAGGGGGCACAGATACGCAGTATTTT. This encodes CASSYSLTGGTDTQYF.

The rearrangement links TRBV18 to TRBJ1-1; D unclear. There are 13 residues in the CDR3. Trimming shortened V by 4 bases and J by 4 bases, and 10 bases separated the two germline ends. Germline CDR1 reads KGHSH; CDR2 reads LQKENI. This CDR3 reads CASSREGGTEAFF. The CDR3 DNA follows: TGTGCCAGCTCACGGGAGGGTGGCACTGAAGCTTTCTTT.

The rearrangement joins TRBV4-3 to TRBJ2-2, with D perhaps matching TRBD1 (5 bases). The germline gives CDR1 LGHNA, CDR2 YSLEER. The CDR3 covers 16 residues. V was cut by 0 bases and J by 3 bases, with 11 bases left in between. The CDR3 nucleotides are TGCGCCAGCAGCCAAGATTTAGGGGTCGACACCGGGGAGCTGTTTTTT. Its translation: CASSQDLGVDTGELFF.

This clone appeared a few times. The chain combines TRBV11-2 with TRBJ1-3; D may be TRBD1 (6 bases). The V gene's germline CDR1 is SGHAT and CDR2 FQNNGV. This CDR3 is built from 16 residues. V was trimmed by 5 bases and J by 0 bases, leaving 14 bases between them. In DNA form, the CDR3 reads TGTGCCAGCAGCCTCAGGACAGTCGACTCTGGAAACACCATATATTTT. Protein product: CASSLRTVDSGNTIYF.